These 25 T cell receptor beta chains share one sample of origin, sequenced in a study of CD4+ T cells in melanoma. The assay was immunoSEQ multiplex PCR, and TCRdb's table has in-frame clones only and misses some. The profile shows over 9,000 clones, 60% to 75% of them singletons. Material for sequencing was cells from a culture (not recorded whether cultured in vitro). These receptor sequences come from a human donor with melanoma.

This chain connects TRBV7-8 to TRBJ1-2; TRBD1 might be the D (5 bases). The V gene's germline CDR1 is SGHVS and CDR2 FQNEAQ. The germline V and J ends were trimmed by 1 base and 8 bases, with 17 bases remaining between them. There are 15 residues in the CDR3. The CDR3 nucleotides are TGTGCCAGCAGCTTAGATATCATGGGACGAGGGGGCTACACCTTC. Translating it yields CASSLDIMGRGGYTF.

This clone was observed a few times. The rearrangement uses TRBV30 and TRBJ1-6; D might be TRBD1 (6 bases). V was clipped by 0 bases and J by 6 bases, with 12 bases between them. The CDR3 consists of 15 residues. Germline V gene sequence: CDR1 GTSNPN, CDR2 SVGIG (reference sequence). Written as DNA, the CDR3 is TGTGCCTGGAGTGTACTACCGGGGGCTAATTCACCCCTCCACTTT. Translating it yields CAWSVLPGANSPLHF.

This clone was recorded only once. The chain links TRBV19 to TRBJ2-1, with D maybe TRBD2 (6 bases). The CDR3 spans 18 residues. Germline V lookup: CDR1 LNHDA, CDR2 SQIVND (reference sequence). V dropped 3 bases and J dropped 0 bases, with 18 bases sitting between them. The CDR3 region has the DNA TGTGCCAGTAGTATGGGCAGCATCTTGGGGGGCTCCTACAATGAGCAGTTCTTC. This gives the protein CASSMGSILGGSYNEQFF.

This clone occurred a few times. CDR3 nucleotide sequence: TGTGCCAGCAGCTTAGCAGGGGTCAACACTGAAGCTTTCTTT. Translation: CASSLAGVNTEAFF. The V call is TRBV7-2, the J call TRBJ1-1; a weak D match, TRBD1 (5 bases). Germline CDR1 SGHTA, CDR2 FQGNSA. V was trimmed by 0 bases and J by 2 bases, leaving 7 bases between them. The CDR3 is 14 residues long.

The CDR3 here is CASSPLPGGTNTEAFF. As DNA, the CDR3 is TGTGCCAGCAGCCCTCTCCCCGGAGGGACGAACACTGAAGCTTTCTTT. This rearrangement joins TRBV5-4 to TRBJ1-1; TRBD1 is a possible D gene (5 bases). Germline V gene lookup returns CDR1 SGHNT and CDR2 YYREEE (reference sequence). This CDR3 region has 16 residues. The ends were cut back, 4 bases at V and 1 base at J, with 17 bases in the middle.

The rearrangement links TRBV30 to TRBJ1-3; D may be TRBD1 (5 bases). The CDR3 extends over 14 amino acids. The V gene lost 2 bases and the J gene lost 4 bases, with 12 bases spanning the gap. Germline CDR1 reads GTSNPN; CDR2 reads SVGIG (reference sequence). CDR3 in amino acids: CAWSSPRQGNTIYF. CDR3 nucleotide sequence: TGTGCCTGGAGTAGTCCCCGACAGGGAAACACCATATATTTT.

The chain joins TRBV7-8 to TRBJ1-4, with D perhaps TRBD1 (5 bases). The ends were cut back, 6 bases at V and 1 base at J, with 9 bases in the middle. The V gene's germline CDR1 is SGHVS and CDR2 FQNEAQ. This CDR3 is 14 amino acids long. CDR3 sequence reads: CASSPGQTNEKLFF. CDR3 coding DNA: TGTGCCAGCAGTCCTGGACAAACTAATGAAAAACTGTTTTTT.

This sequence joins TRBV9 and TRBJ2-5; a possible D gene is TRBD2 (5 bases). V lost 3 bases and J lost 5, with 5 bases in between. Germline CDR1 reads SGDLS; CDR2 reads YYNGEE. The CDR3 is made up of 11 amino acids. The CDR3 DNA reads TGTGCCAGCAGCGCGGGGGAGACCCAGTACTTC. Translated: CASSAGETQYF.

The J gene is TRBJ1-2, the V gene TRBV5-1; D is possibly TRBD1 (5 bases). CDR1 SGHRS and CDR2 YFSETQ come from the germline V gene. The CDR3 is made up of 14 amino acids. Trimming shortened V by 3 bases and J by 5 bases, and 14 bases separated the two germline ends. The CDR3 DNA follows: TGCGCCAGCAGCTCAGGGACGGGCGGTTATGGCTACACCTTC. This translates into CASSSGTGGYGYTF.

The chain recombines TRBV29-1 with TRBJ2-3; possibly TRBD2 for D (5 bases). Germline V gives CDR1 SQVTM, CDR2 ANQGSEA. CDR3 size: 14 residues. V was cut by 5 bases and J by 2 bases, with 14 bases left in between. The CDR3 nucleotides read TGCAGCGTTCTTAATCGGGGATCCACAGATACGCAGTATTTT. It yields the protein CSVLNRGSTDTQYF.

The chain employs TRBV7-2 and TRBJ2-5; 9 bases map to TRBD2. J gave up 5 bases and V 5 bases, and 12 bases lay outside the gene matches. This CDR3 is 16 amino acids long. Germline V CDR1 and CDR2: SGHTA, FQGNSA. The CDR3 sequence: CASSPGGGGARETQYF. DNA for the CDR3: TGTGCCAGCAGCCCTGGAGGCGGGGGGGCGAGGGAGACCCAGTACTTC.

This clone was seen a few times. The chain uses TRBV6-5 and TRBJ1-5, with no clear D. V was clipped by 4 bases and J by 0 bases, with 10 bases between them. CDR1 and CDR2 (germline): MNHEY, SVGAGI. The CDR3 loop spans 15 amino acids. CDR3: CASSSSLFSNQPQHF. As DNA, the CDR3 is TGTGCCAGCAGTTCCTCCCTGTTTAGCAATCAGCCCCAGCATTTT.

The chain carries TRBV7-3 and TRBJ1-2, with unresolved D. The CDR3 runs to 14 residues. Between the trimmed V and J ends, which lost 4 bases and 13 bases, there was a span of 22 bases. CDR1 is SGHTA and CDR2 is FQGTGA in the germline V gene. CDR3 DNA sequence: TGTGCCAGCAGCTCGTACATTACCACGAAATCATCCACCTTC. The encoded protein is CASSSYITTKSSTF. The complete variable domain, with remaining parts taken from reference TRBV7-3 and TRBJ1-2, reads GAGVSQTPSNKVTEKGKYVELRCDPISGHTALYWYRQSLGQGPEFLIYFQGTGAADDSGLPNDRFFAVRPEGSVSTLKIQRTERGDSAVYLCASSSYITTKSSTFGSGTRLTVV.

Here the CDR3 DNA reads TGTGCCAGCAGCTTGACGGCTATGAACACTGAAGCTTTCTTT. Its translation is CASSLTAMNTEAFF. The chain is built from TRBV11-3 and TRBJ1-1; D ambiguous. CDR1 is SGHNT, CDR2 YENEEA, per germline. V lost 3 bases and J 0 bases, leaving 8 bases between the germline ends. This CDR3 has 14 residues.

The chain is built from TRBV5-1 and TRBJ2-3; TRBD2 matches at 8 bases. This CDR3 comprises 16 residues. Trimming took 2 bases from V and 6 from J; bases not matched to a gene: 11. CDR1 and CDR2 (germline): SGHRS, YFSETQ. CDR3 DNA: TGCGCCAGCAGCTTAGGGCGGCGGGGGGCCTGGGATACGCAGTATTTT. Its translation is CASSLGRRGAWDTQYF.

The V call is TRBV6-5, the J call TRBJ2-5, with D possibly TRBD2 on 7 matching bases. From germline, CDR1 is MNHEY and CDR2 SVGAGI. The CDR3 is 12 residues long. Trimming shortened V by 7 bases and J by 4 bases, and 10 bases separated the two germline ends. DNA of the CDR3: TGTGCCAGCAATGGGGGGGCAGAGACCCAGTACTTC. It encodes CASNGGAETQYF.

CDR3 nucleotides: TGTGCCAGCAGTTCCGGGACAGGGTTAAAATATGAAAAACTGTTTTTT. Protein sequence: CASSSGTGLKYEKLFF. The V gene is TRBV6-6, the J gene TRBJ1-4; 9 bases are a match to TRBD1. Germline CDR1 reads MNHNY; CDR2 reads SVGAGI (reference sequence). Trimming took 4 bases from V and 6 from J; bases not matched to a gene: 9. This CDR3 is built from 16 residues.

V and J are TRBV7-9 and TRBJ2-1; 7 bases align to TRBD2. J was trimmed by 8 bases and V by 1 base; bases with no gene match: 8. CDR3 length equals 15 residues. Germline V gene data show CDR1 as SEHNR and CDR2 as FQNEAQ (reference sequence). The CDR3 loop is CASSLGLAEGDEQFF. The CDR3 DNA reads TGTGCCAGCAGCTTAGGGCTAGCGGAGGGCGATGAGCAGTTCTTC.

V gene TRBV11-3 combines with J gene TRBJ2-1; TRBD2 matches 11 bases. CDR3 length equals 16 residues. Germline-derived CDR1 and CDR2 are SGHNT and YENEEA. V trimming: 0 bases; J trimming: 3 bases; junction bases outside the gene matches: 1. CDR3 region: CASSLELAGVYNEQFF. In nucleotides, the CDR3 is TGTGCCAGCAGCTTAGAACTAGCGGGGGTCTACAATGAGCAGTTCTTC.

The chain employs TRBV6-5 and TRBJ2-7, with TRBD2 matching over 15 bases. Unmatched junction bases numbered 6, after V lost 10 bases and J lost 2 bases. Germline V gene sequence: CDR1 MNHEY, CDR2 SVGAGI. The CDR3 runs to 15 residues. The CDR3: CATKRTSGGAYEQYF. The CDR3 nucleotides read TGTGCCACCAAGAGGACTAGCGGGGGGGCCTACGAGCAGTACTTC.

The chain links TRBV7-8 to TRBJ2-1; D is undetermined. Deletions cut 3 bases from V and 4 bases from J, with 10 bases between. The CDR3 runs 14 residues. Germline lookup yields CDR1 SGHVS and CDR2 FQNEAQ. The CDR3 loop is CASSFGLTYNEQFF. CDR3 nucleotides: TGTGCCAGCAGCTTCGGATTGACTTACAATGAGCAGTTCTTC.

In its sample, this clone was seen once. The V and J genes are TRBV11-3 and TRBJ1-1, with D tentatively TRBD1 (6 bases). The V end lost 4 bases, the J end lost 9 bases, and 15 bases lay between the germline ends. Germline assignment: CDR1 SGHNT and CDR2 YENEEA. CDR3 length equals 13 residues. CDR3 DNA: TGTGCCAGCAGCTCACCCCGGACAGACAAAGCTTTCTTT. It encodes CASSSPRTDKAFF. The full variable domain, completed using reference TRBV11-3 and TRBJ1-1, is EAGVVQSPRYKIIEKKQPVAFWCNPISGHNTLYWYLQNLGQGPELLIRYENEEAVDDSQLPKDRFSAERLKGVDSTLKIQPAELGDSAVYLCASSSPRTDKAFFGQGTRLTVV.

The chain recombines TRBV2 with TRBJ1-6; D is unresolved. V lost 7 bases to trimming and J lost 7 bases, with 11 bases between them. This CDR3 has 13 residues. Germline V gene lookup returns CDR1 SNHLY and CDR2 FYNNEI. CDR3 region: CASTLRRNSPLHF. CDR3 nucleotide sequence: TGTGCCAGCACCCTTCGCCGGAATTCACCCCTCCACTTT.

The table lists this clone with a few counts. J is TRBJ1-3 and V is TRBV12-5; 7 bases map to TRBD1. The J segment lost 4 bases and the V segment lost 7 bases, leaving 10 bases of the junction unmatched. The CDR3 has 15 amino acids. Germline V CDR1 and CDR2: LGHNT, FRNRAP. The DNA of the CDR3 is TGTGCTAGTGCCGATACAGGGGTCTTCGGAAACACCATATATTTT. It codes for CASADTGVFGNTIYF.

J is TRBJ1-3 and V is TRBV11-2; no definite D call. Germline CDR1 SGHAT, CDR2 FQNNGV. Trimming left V 4 bases short and J 0 bases short, with 13 bases between. This CDR3 has 16 amino acids. CDR3 residues: CASSSQVRSSGNTIYF. The CDR3 DNA sequence: TGTGCCAGCAGCTCCCAGGTGCGGAGCTCTGGAAACACCATATATTTT.